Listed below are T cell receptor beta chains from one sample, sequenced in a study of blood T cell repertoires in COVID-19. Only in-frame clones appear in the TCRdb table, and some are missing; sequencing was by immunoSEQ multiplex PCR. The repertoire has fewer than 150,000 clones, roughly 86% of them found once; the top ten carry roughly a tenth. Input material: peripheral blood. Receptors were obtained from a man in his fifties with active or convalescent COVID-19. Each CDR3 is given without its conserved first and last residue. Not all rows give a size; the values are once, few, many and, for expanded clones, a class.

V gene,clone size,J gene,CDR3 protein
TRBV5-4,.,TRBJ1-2,ASSLVARRGSGYT
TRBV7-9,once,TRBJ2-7,ASSLTAGPLEQY
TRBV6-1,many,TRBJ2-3,ASSEKEGGRPDPQY
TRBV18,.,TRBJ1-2,ASSPRQGRDYGYT
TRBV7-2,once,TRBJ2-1,ASSLYRGPYNEQF
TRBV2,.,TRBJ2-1,ASSASGRHNEQF
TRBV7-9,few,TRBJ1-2,ASSSGQGAHGYT
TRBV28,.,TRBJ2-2,ASSLPTSTGELF
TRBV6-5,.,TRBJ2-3,ASMESLWDTQY
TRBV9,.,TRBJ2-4,ASSADGGGTKNIQY
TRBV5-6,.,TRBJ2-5,ASSLLRETQY
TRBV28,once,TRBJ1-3,ASGGNTIY
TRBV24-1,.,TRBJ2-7,ATGTGGGEQY
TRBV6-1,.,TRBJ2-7,ASSDGTASSYEQY
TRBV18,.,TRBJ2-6,ASSPRTSGANVLT
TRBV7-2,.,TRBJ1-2,ASSSPQVYGYT
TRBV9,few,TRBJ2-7,ASSPREGASYEQY
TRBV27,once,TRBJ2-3,ASSAGLAGVQDTQY
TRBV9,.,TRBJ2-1,ASSVGPRASGTNEQF
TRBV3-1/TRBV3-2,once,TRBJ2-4,ASSQDRVGAKNIQY
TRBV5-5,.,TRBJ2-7,ASSFSGDYDFRYEQY
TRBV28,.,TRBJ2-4,AVGGQGAPLQY
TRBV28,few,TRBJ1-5,ASRRTGLSNQPQH
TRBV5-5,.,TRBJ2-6,ASRAGTGGGRTPWANVLT
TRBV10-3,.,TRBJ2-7,ATRQGRDEQY
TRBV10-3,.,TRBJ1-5,AIGDRGTMQPQH
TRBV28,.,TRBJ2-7,ASSLTSGGSYEQY
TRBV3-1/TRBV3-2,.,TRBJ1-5,ASSTGTPSNQPQH
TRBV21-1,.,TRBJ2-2,ASSKSHVTENTGELF
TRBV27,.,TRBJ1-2,ASRETGNHGYT
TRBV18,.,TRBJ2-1,ASSPTGLAGGYNEQF
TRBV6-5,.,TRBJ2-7,ASRPAGTGGDEQY
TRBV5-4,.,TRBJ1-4,ASSLRQGTTNEKLF
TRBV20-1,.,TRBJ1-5,SASSGARSNQPQH
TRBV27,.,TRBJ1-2,ASSLSYSTGRGYGYT
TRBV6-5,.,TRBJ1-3,ASSRQGATGNTIY
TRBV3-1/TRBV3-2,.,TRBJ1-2,ASSPDRGGYGYT
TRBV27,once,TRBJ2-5,ASSFGGTGLETQY
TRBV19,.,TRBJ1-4,ASRKTGVNEKLF
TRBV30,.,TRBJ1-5,AWSAVRGVWPQH
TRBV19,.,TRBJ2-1,ASSNARLQF